These T cell receptor beta chains were read from a single sample in a study of T-cell reconstitution after alpha-beta-depleted transplantation in children. Each CDR3 protein is one row after TCRdb ran MiXCR on the PCR reads. In the table there are about 110,000 distinct CDR3 sequences, about a tenth of which are singletons. The sequenced sample was PBMCs from the stem cell graft donor, obtained from the stem cell graft. All receptors come from a human donor who donated a stem cell graft to a child with acute lymphoblastic leukemia. CDR3s include the opening cysteine and the closing phenylalanine or tryptophan. D genes are given only for firm matches. Not every row has a clone size; where given, it reads once, few, many or a size class.

j_gene,d_gene,abundance,v_gene,CDR3nt,CDR3aa
TRBJ2-1,TRBD2,NA,TRBV5-6,TGTGCCAGCAGCCCCGGACTAGCGGGCTCCTACAATGAGCAGTTCTTC,CASSPGLAGSYNEQFF
TRBJ2-1,TRBD1,many,TRBV7-8,TGTGCCAGCAGCATGGGACAGGGGGTTAACTACAATGAGCAGTTCTTC,CASSMGQGVNYNEQFF
TRBJ2-1,TRBD1,many,TRBV12-3/TRBV12-4,TGTGCCAGCAGCTTATGGACAGGCTACAATGAGCAGTTCTTC,CASSLWTGYNEQFF
TRBJ1-2,NA,many,TRBV9,TGTGCCAGCAGCGTAACAGGTGACTATGGCTACACCTTC,CASSVTGDYGYTF
TRBJ2-1,TRBD2,many,TRBV20-1,TGCAGTGCTAAGATACTAGCGGACACTTCCCGCAATGAGCAGTTCTTC,CSAKILADTSRNEQFF
TRBJ1-2,TRBD1,few,TRBV28,TGTGCCAGCAGTTTAACGGGACAGGTCTATGGCTACACCTTC,CASSLTGQVYGYTF
TRBJ2-5,NA,many,TRBV5-1,TGCGCCAGCAGCTTGCGGACCGGGACAATGAATGCCGGGCAAGAGACCCAGTACTTC,CASSLRTGTMNAGQETQYF
TRBJ1-5,NA,few,TRBV7-9,TGTGCCAGCAGCTTAGGTGGGCAGGGCGGTCAGCCCCAGCATTTT,CASSLGGQGGQPQHF
TRBJ2-5,NA,many,TRBV7-8,TGTGCCAGCAGCCGGTCCGGGACACGCGAGGTGGGGCAGTACTTC,CASSRSGTREVGQYF
TRBJ2-5,TRBD2,many,TRBV9,TGTGCCAGCAGCGTTTCCGGGACTAGTCAAGAGACCCAGTACTTC,CASSVSGTSQETQYF
TRBJ1-1,TRBD1,many,TRBV5-5,TGTGCCAGCAGCACCCGGACAGGGGTGAACACTGAAGCTTTCTTT,CASSTRTGVNTEAFF
TRBJ2-3,NA,many,TRBV7-9,TGTGCCAGCAGCCCGGGCTCGGGGCTCCTTACGCAGTATTTT,CASSPGSGLLTQYF
TRBJ2-7,TRBD1,many,TRBV5-1,TGCGCCAGCAGCACGGACAGGACTCGACCTAACTCCTACGAGCAGTACTTC,CASSTDRTRPNSYEQYF
TRBJ2-7,NA,NA,TRBV2,TGTGCCAGCGAGGGGGCCTACGAGCAGTACTTC,CASEGAYEQYF
TRBJ2-7,TRBD1,many,TRBV12-3/TRBV12-4,TGTGCCAGCACCCCTCGGACAGGGGGGACCTACGAGCAGTACTTC,CASTPRTGGTYEQYF
TRBJ2-7,NA,few,TRBV29-1,TGCAGCGTGATGGACGGAACCTACGAGCAGTACTTC,CSVMDGTYEQYF
TRBJ2-5,NA,few,TRBV7-9,TGTGCCAGCAGCCAATTTCCGATGGGGTCTGCGACCCAGTACTTC,CASSQFPMGSATQYF
TRBJ2-4,TRBD2,many,TRBV4-3,TGCGCCAGCAGCCAAGATCCCGGACTAGCGGGAGGACTAGCCAAAAACATTCAGTACTTC,CASSQDPGLAGGLAKNIQYF
TRBJ1-1,NA,many,TRBV7-8,TGTGCCAGCAGCTTGGGATCCGGGGTTGAAGCTTTCTTT,CASSLGSGVEAFF
TRBJ2-7,NA,many,TRBV7-9,TGTGCCAGCAGCTTAGATGTGAACTACGAGCAGTACTTC,CASSLDVNYEQYF
TRBJ2-1,TRBD2,many,TRBV4-3,TGCGCCAGCAGCCCTGGACTAGCGGGAGTTTACAATGAGCAGTTCTTC,CASSPGLAGVYNEQFF
TRBJ2-6,NA,many,TRBV6-2/TRBV6-3,TGTGCCAGCAGGGGGCCTGGGGCCAACGTCCTGACTTTC,CASRGPGANVLTF
TRBJ2-7,NA,NA,TRBV20-1,TGCAGTGGGACCCTTCTTGGACCTTACGAGCAGTACTTC,CSGTLLGPYEQYF
TRBJ2-1,TRBD1,many,TRBV29-1,TGCAGCGTGGACAGGGGGAGGGATGAGCAGTTCTTC,CSVDRGRDEQFF
TRBJ2-6,NA,few,TRBV5-1,TGCGCCAGCAGCTTGGGGGACTCTGGGGCCAACGGCCTGACTTTC,CASSLGDSGANGLTF
TRBJ1-2,NA,many,TRBV25-1,TGTGCCAGCAGTGATGCAGGGGCCAACGGCTACACCTTC,CASSDAGANGYTF
TRBJ2-3,NA,many,TRBV12-3/TRBV12-4,TGTGCCAGCAGTGCGGGGGCTTTCACAGATACGCAGTATTTT,CASSAGAFTDTQYF
TRBJ1-6,NA,many,TRBV27,TGTGCCAGCAGGGGGCTGACAGACGACAATTCACCCCTCCACTTT,CASRGLTDDNSPLHF
TRBJ2-1,TRBD2,many,TRBV20-1,TGCAGTGCTAAGACTAGCGGGATGTACAATGAGCAGTTCTTC,CSAKTSGMYNEQFF
TRBJ2-5,TRBD2,many,TRBV7-8,TGTGCCAGCAGCCCCCCCCGTGCTAGCGGGAGGGCCTGGGAGACCCAGTACTTC,CASSPPRASGRAWETQYF
TRBJ1-5,NA,many,TRBV5-5,TGTGCCAGCAGCTTCAATTCAGGGGTGGGCAATCAGCCCCAGCATTTT,CASSFNSGVGNQPQHF
TRBJ1-1,NA,many,TRBV4-3,TGCGCCAGCAGCCGTTTAGGGGTGGGGACGGGGGGCACTGAAGCTTTCTTT,CASSRLGVGTGGTEAFF
TRBJ1-2,TRBD1,many,TRBV5-1,TGCGCCAGCAGCCAGCAGACAGGGGGCAACTATGGCTACACCTTC,CASSQQTGGNYGYTF
TRBJ1-2,NA,many,TRBV24-1,TGTGCCACCTCCCCGGGACCCCTACCCGGCTACACCTTC,CATSPGPLPGYTF
TRBJ2-2,TRBD2,many,TRBV24-1,TGTGCCACCAGTGATCCGACCGGGACTAGCGGTACCGGGGAGCTGTTTTTT,CATSDPTGTSGTGELFF
TRBJ1-2,NA,many,TRBV19,TGTGCCAGTAGTTTCTCAACCTCACTGGTTTACGGCTACACCTTC,CASSFSTSLVYGYTF
TRBJ2-6,NA,many,TRBV6-1,TGTGCCGAGGGACGGCCCAACTCTGGGGCCAACGTCCTGACTTTC,CAEGRPNSGANVLTF